One and the same sample provided the 18 T cell receptor beta chains below, sequenced in a study of PD-1 blockade in classical Hodgkin lymphoma. No patient escaped relapse after autologous stem cell transplantation, and brentuximab vedotin exposure varied. Sequenced by immunoSEQ multiplex PCR; TCRdb stores in-frame clones only, minus some. The sample consists of more than 30,000 clones, 88% of them appearing once. The sequenced sample was peripheral blood mononuclear cells (PBMCs), obtained before the second cycle of nivolumab. The receptor source for this set is a human donor with classical Hodgkin lymphoma.

This chain uses TRBV4-1 with TRBJ1-1; D not certain. The V and J ends lost 0 bases and 11 bases respectively, with 10 bases between them. CDR1 is MGHRA, CDR2 YSYEKL, per germline. The CDR3 runs 12 residues. The CDR3: CASSQDRPGAFF. The CDR3 DNA sequence: TGCGCCAGCAGCCAAGACAGGCCGGGGGCTTTCTTT.

The V gene is TRBV7-3, the J gene TRBJ2-3, with D unresolved. V was trimmed by 5 bases and J by 3 bases, leaving 12 bases between them. This CDR3 spans 14 amino acids. Germline V gene data show CDR1 as SGHTA and CDR2 as FQGTGA. The CDR3 sequence is CASSRTAETDTQYF. In DNA, the CDR3 is TGTGCCAGCAGCCGCACGGCGGAGACAGATACGCAGTATTTT.

CDR3 region: CASSQQGETGELFF. CDR3 DNA: TGTGCCAGCAGCCAACAGGGGGAAACCGGGGAGCTGTTTTTT. The chain recombines TRBV11-3 with TRBJ2-2, with 8 bases fitting TRBD1. Trimming removed 5 bases from V and 5 bases from J; junction bases left unmatched: 4. The CDR3 runs to 14 residues. Germline CDR1 is SGHNT and CDR2 is YENEEA.

This clone was counted between two and nine times. The chain has TRBV27 and TRBJ2-7; D gene unclear. CDR3 length equals 14 residues. V was shortened by 3 bases and J by 2 bases, with 11 bases between the two germline ends. Germline V gene sequence: CDR1 MNHEY, CDR2 SMNVEV (reference sequence). DNA for the CDR3: TGTGCCAGCAGTTTTACGTGGCAGCCCTACGAGCAGTACTTC. Its translation is CASSFTWQPYEQYF.

V gene TRBV5-6 combines with J gene TRBJ1-2, with a possible D match to TRBD1 (6 bases). The CDR3 sequence is 15 residues long. Germline V gene lookup returns CDR1 SGHDT and CDR2 YYEEEE. Trimming left V 1 base short and J 0 bases short, with 10 bases between. Here the CDR3 reads CASSLRQGPNYGYTF. The CDR3 region has the DNA TGTGCCAGCAGCTTGCGTCAGGGGCCTAACTATGGCTACACCTTC.

The V and J genes are TRBV6-5 and TRBJ1-5, with 8 bases identical to TRBD1. The CDR3 spans 15 residues. The V and J ends lost 5 bases and 1 base, in that order; junction bases with no gene match: 4. Germline V gene sequence: CDR1 MNHEY, CDR2 SVGAGI. The CDR3 loop is CASSPQGASNQPQHF. CDR3 nucleotide sequence: TGTGCCAGCAGTCCTCAGGGGGCGAGCAATCAGCCCCAGCATTTT.

V gene TRBV21-1 combines with J gene TRBJ1-2; TRBD1 is taken as the D call from the table, unchecked against the DNA. TRBV21-1 is noted as a pseudogene. CDR3 length: 13 residues. The CDR3 DNA reads as TGTGCCAGCAGCAAGCTAGGGGGCTATGGCTACACCTTC. Its protein product is CASSKLGGYGYTF.

V usage is TRBV21-1 and J usage is TRBJ2-7; the table's D call, TRBD2, was not checked against the DNA. TRBV21-1 is noted as a pseudogene. CDR3 length: 20 amino acids. The CDR3 DNA reads TGTGCCAGCAGCAAAGCGCGGGGGGGAGACAGGGTATTCCCTTCCTACGAGCAGTACTTC. Encoded protein: CASSKARGGDRVFPSYEQYF.

V gene TRBV5-6 combines with J gene TRBJ2-1; D is possibly TRBD1 or TRBD2 (5 bases each). V dropped 2 bases and J dropped 10 bases, with 13 bases sitting between them. The CDR3 totals 13 residues. From germline, CDR1 is SGHDT and CDR2 YYEEEE. DNA of the CDR3: TGTGCCAGCAGCTTCGGGACGGTTGAAGAGCAGTTCTTC. Translation: CASSFGTVEEQFF.

The chain carries TRBV7-6 and TRBJ2-3; unclear D gene. Germline CDR1 is SGHVS and CDR2 is FNYEAQ. Between the trimmed V and J ends, which lost 2 bases and 4 bases, there was a span of 7 bases. The CDR3 is 13 amino acids. The CDR3 protein is CASSLLVSDTQYF. The DNA of the CDR3 is TGTGCCAGCAGCTTACTAGTGTCAGATACGCAGTATTTT.

This chain joins TRBV10-3 and TRBJ1-1; D gene unclear. CDR1 and CDR2 (germline): ENHRY, SYGVKD. Deletions cut 6 bases from V and 0 bases from J, with 8 bases between. The CDR3 consists of 13 residues. CDR3 region: CAIRGVLNTEAFF. CDR3 in DNA: TGTGCCATCAGAGGCGTCTTGAACACTGAAGCTTTCTTT.

This chain links TRBV6-5 with TRBJ1-6; 10 bases map to TRBD1. This CDR3 contains 14 residues. After removal of 5 bases from V and 9 bases from J, the junction contained 4 bases not matched to a gene. The V gene's germline CDR1 is MNHEY and CDR2 SVGAGI. The CDR3 spells CASSQDRGPSPLHF. The CDR3 DNA is TGTGCCAGCAGTCAAGACAGGGGGCCTTCACCCCTCCACTTT.

The gene calls are TRBV12-2 and TRBJ2-7; no DNA check was done on the table's D call, TRBD2. TRBV12-2 corresponds to a pseudogene. The CDR3 runs to 19 residues. CDR3 protein: CASRLPVPSSGRGMYEQYF. CDR3 DNA: TGTGCAAGTCGCTTACCTGTCCCTTCTAGCGGGAGGGGTATGTACGAGCAGTACTTC.

A single count supports this clone. The chain links TRBV11-3 to TRBJ2-2; 7 bases are a match to TRBD1. From germline, CDR1 is SGHNT and CDR2 YENEEA. The CDR3 loop spans 15 amino acids. Trimming at V came to 5 bases and at J to 0 bases, leaving 3 bases not matched to a gene. CDR3 region: CASSTGTANTGELFF. Here the CDR3 DNA reads TGTGCCAGCAGCACCGGGACAGCGAACACCGGGGAGCTGTTTTTT.

This chain links TRBV11-3 with TRBJ2-7, with 7 bases lining up with TRBD2. V was pared by 8 bases and J by 4 bases, with 14 bases of the junction left unmatched. This CDR3 has 15 amino acids. CDR1 and CDR2 from the germline V gene are SGHNT and YENEEA. CDR3 nucleotide sequence: TGTGCCAGCGGCCCCCGGCGGGAGCGTACATACGAGCAGTACTTC. Protein: CASGPRRERTYEQYF.

This chain's CDR3 is CASSSDSGPNQPQHF. The CDR3 bases are TGCGCCAGCAGCTCGGACAGTGGCCCCAATCAGCCCCAGCATTTT. This chain connects TRBV5-1 to TRBJ1-5; the D gene is possibly TRBD1 (6 bases). V lost 3 bases, J lost 3 bases, and 13 bases lay in between. From germline, CDR1 is SGHRS and CDR2 YFSETQ. The CDR3 totals 15 residues.

The CDR3 is CASSFWGTKNTEAFF. CDR3 nucleotide sequence: TGTGCCAGCAGCTTTTGGGGGACGAAGAACACTGAAGCTTTCTTT. The chain employs TRBV5-6 and TRBJ1-1, with D possibly TRBD1 on 5 matching bases. Per germline, CDR1 SGHDT and CDR2 YYEEEE. Trimming took 2 bases from V and 1 from J, leaving 12 bases between them. This CDR3 is built from 15 residues.

The table lists this clone with a count of one. The CDR3 here is CASSVNPGYNEQFF. The CDR3 DNA sequence: TGTGCCAGCAGTGTTAACCCGGGATACAATGAGCAGTTCTTC. The chain recombines TRBV7-8 with TRBJ2-1, with a weak D call TRBD2 (5 bases). Germline V gives CDR1 SGHVS, CDR2 FQNEAQ. The CDR3 has 14 amino acids. V was shortened by 6 bases and J by 4 bases, with 13 bases between the two germline ends.